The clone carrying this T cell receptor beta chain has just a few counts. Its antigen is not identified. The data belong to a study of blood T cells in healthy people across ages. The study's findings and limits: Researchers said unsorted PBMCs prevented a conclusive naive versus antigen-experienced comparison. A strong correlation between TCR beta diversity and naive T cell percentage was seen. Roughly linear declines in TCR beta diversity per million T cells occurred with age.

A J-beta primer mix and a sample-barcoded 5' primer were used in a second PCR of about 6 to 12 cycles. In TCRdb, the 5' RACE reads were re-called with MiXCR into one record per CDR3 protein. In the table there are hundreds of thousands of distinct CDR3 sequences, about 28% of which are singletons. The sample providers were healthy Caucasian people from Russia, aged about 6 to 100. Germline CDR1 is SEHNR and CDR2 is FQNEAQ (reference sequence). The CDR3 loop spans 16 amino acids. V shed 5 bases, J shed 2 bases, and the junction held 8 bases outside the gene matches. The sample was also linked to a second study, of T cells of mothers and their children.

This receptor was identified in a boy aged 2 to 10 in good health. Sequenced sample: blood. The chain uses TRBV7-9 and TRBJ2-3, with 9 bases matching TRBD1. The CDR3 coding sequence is TGTGCCAGCAGCCCCCGGGACAGGGTAACCACAGATACGCAGTATTTT. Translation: CASSPRDRVTTDTQYF. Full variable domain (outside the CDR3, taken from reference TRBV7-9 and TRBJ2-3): DTGVSQNPRHKITKRGQNVTFRCDPISEHNRLYWYRQTLGQGPEFLTYFQNEAQLEKSRLLSDRFSAERPKGSFSTLEIQRTEQGDSAMYLCASSPRDRVTTDTQYFGPGTRLTVL.